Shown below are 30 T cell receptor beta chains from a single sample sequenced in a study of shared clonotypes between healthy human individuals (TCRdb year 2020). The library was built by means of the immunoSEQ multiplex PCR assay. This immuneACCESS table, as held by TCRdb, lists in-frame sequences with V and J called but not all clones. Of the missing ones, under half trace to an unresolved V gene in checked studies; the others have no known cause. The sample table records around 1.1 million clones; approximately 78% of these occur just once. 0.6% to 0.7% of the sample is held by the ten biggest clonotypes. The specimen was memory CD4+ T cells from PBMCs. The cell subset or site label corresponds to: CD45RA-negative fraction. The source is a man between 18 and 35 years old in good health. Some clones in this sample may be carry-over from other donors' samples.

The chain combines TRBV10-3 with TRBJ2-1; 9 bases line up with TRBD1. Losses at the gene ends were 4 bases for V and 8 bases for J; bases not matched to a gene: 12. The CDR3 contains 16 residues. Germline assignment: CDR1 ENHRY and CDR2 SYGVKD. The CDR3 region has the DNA TGTGCCATCAGTGGAGTCGCGGACAGGGGTACCGATGAGCAGTTCTTC. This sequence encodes CAISGVADRGTDEQFF.

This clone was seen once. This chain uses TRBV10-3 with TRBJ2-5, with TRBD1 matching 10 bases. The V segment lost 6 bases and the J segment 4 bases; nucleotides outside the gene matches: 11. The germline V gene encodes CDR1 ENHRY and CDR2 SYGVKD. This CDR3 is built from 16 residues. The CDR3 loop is CAISKTGGAQAETQYF. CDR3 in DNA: TGTGCCATCAGCAAGACAGGGGGCGCCCAGGCAGAGACCCAGTACTTC.

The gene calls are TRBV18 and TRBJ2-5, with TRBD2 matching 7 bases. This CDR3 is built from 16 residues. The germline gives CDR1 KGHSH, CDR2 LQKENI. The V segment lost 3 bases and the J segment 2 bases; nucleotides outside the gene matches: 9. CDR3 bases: TGTGCCAGCTCACCTTGGGGAGCGGGAACTCAAGAGACCCAGTACTTC. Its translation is CASSPWGAGTQETQYF.

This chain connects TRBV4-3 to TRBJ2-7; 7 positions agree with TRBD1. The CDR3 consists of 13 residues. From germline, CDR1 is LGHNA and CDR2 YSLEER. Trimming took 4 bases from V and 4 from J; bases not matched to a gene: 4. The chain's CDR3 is CASSRDSGYEQYF. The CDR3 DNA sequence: TGCGCCAGCAGCCGGGACAGTGGGTACGAGCAGTACTTC.

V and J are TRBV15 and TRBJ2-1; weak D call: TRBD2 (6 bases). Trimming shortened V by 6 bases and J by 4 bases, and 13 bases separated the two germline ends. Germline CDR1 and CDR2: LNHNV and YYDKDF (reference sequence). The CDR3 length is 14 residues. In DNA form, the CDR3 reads TGTGCCACCAGAAGGGACTTAACGTACAATGAGCAGTTCTTC. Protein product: CATRRDLTYNEQFF.

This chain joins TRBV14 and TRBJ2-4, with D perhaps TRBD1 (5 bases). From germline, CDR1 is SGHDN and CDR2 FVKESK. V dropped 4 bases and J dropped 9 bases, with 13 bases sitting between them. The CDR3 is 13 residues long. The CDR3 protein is CASSLRVRGIQYF. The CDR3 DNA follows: TGTGCCAGCAGCCTCAGGGTAAGGGGCATTCAGTACTTC.

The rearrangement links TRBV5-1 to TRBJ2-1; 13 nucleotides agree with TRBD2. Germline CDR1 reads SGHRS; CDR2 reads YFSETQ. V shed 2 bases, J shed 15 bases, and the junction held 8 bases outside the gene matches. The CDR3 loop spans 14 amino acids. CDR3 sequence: CASSFGTSGDLAFF. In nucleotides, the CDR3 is TGCGCCAGCAGCTTCGGGACTAGCGGGGACTTGGCGTTCTTC. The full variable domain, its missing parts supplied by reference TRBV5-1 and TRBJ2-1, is KAGVTQTPRYLIKTRGQQVTLSCSPISGHRSVSWYQQTPGQGLQFLFEYFSETQRNKGNFPGRFSGRQFSNSRSEMNVSTLELGDSALYLCASSFGTSGDLAFFGPGTRLTVL.

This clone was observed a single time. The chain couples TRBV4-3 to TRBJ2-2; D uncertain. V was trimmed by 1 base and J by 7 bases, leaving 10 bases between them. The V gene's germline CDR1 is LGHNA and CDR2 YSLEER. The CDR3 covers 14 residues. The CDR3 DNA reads TGCGCCAGCAGCCAAGGAACTTGGGGCGGGGAGCTGTTTTTT. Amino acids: CASSQGTWGGELFF.

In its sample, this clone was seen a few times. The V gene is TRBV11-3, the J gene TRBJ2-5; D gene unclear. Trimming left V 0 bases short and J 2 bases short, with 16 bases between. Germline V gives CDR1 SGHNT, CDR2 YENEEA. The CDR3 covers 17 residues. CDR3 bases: TGTGCCAGCAGCTTAGAAAGGGCTGGGAAACGACAAGAGACCCAGTACTTC. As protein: CASSLERAGKRQETQYF. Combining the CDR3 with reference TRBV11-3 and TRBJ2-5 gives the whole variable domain EAGVVQSPRYKIIEKKQPVAFWCNPISGHNTLYWYLQNLGQGPELLIRYENEEAVDDSQLPKDRFSAERLKGVDSTLKIQPAELGDSAVYLCASSLERAGKRQETQYFGPGTRLLVL.

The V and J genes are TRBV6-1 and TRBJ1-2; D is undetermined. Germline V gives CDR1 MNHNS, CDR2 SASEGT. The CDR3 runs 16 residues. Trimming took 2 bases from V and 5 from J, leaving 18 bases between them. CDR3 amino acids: CASSEYSYRVGYGYTF. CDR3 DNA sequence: TGTGCCAGCAGTGAATATAGTTATAGGGTCGGGTATGGCTACACCTTC.

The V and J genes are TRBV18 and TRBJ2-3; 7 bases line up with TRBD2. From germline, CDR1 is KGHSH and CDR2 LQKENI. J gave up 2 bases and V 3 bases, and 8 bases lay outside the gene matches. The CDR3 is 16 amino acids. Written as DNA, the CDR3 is TGTGCCAGCTCACCTTCTCTAGCGGTGACCACAGATACGCAGTATTTT. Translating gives CASSPSLAVTTDTQYF.

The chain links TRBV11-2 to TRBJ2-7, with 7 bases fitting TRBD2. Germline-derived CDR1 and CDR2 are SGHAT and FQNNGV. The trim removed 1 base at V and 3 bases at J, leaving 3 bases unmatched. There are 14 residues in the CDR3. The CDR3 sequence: CASSLATGGYEQYF. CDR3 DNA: TGTGCCAGCAGCTTAGCCACGGGGGGCTACGAGCAGTACTTC.

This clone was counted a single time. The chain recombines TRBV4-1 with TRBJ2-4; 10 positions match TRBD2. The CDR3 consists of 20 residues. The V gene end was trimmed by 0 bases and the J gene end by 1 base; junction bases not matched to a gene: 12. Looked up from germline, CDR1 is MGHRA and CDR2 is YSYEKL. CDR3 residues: CASSQDNPHTSGAAKNIQYF. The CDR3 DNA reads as TGCGCCAGCAGCCAAGATAATCCCCATACTAGCGGGGCCGCCAAAAACATTCAGTACTTC.

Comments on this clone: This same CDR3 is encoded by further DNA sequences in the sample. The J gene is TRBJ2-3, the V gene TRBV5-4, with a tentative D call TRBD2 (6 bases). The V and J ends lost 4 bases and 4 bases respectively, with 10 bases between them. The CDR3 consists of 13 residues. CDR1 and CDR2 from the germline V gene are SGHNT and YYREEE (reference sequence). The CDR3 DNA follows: TGTGCCAGCAGCCGGACGGGAGCAGATACGCAGTATTTT. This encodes CASSRTGADTQYF.

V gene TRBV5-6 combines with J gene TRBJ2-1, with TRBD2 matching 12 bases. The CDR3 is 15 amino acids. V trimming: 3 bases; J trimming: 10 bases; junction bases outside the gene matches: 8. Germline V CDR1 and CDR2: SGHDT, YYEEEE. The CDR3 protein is CASSWWASGRAEQFF. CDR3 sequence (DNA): TGTGCCAGCAGCTGGTGGGCTAGCGGGAGGGCCGAGCAGTTCTTC.

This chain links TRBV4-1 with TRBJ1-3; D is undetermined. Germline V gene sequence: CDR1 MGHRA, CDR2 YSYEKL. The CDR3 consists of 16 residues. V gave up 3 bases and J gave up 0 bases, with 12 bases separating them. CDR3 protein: CASSHAISSSGNTIYF. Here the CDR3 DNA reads TGCGCCAGCAGCCACGCCATCTCGAGCTCTGGAAACACCATATATTTT.

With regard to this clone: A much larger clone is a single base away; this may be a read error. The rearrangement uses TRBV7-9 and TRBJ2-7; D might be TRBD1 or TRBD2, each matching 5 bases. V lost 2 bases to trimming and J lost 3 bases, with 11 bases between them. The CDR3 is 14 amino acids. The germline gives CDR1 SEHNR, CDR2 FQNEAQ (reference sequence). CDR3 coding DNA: TGTGCCAGCAGCTTATTAGGGACCAGCTACGAGCAGTACTTC. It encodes CASSLLGTSYEQYF.

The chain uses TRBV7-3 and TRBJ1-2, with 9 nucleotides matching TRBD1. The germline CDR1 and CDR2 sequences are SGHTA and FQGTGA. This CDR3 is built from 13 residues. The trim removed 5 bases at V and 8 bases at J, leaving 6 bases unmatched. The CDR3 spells CASSPGTGSGYTF. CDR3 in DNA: TGTGCCAGCAGCCCCGGGACAGGGAGCGGCTACACCTTC.

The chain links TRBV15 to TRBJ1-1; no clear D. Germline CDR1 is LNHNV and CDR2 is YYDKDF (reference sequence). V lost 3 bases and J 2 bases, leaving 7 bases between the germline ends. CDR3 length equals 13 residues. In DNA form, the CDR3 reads TGTGCCACCAGCAGGGTGACTAACACTGAAGCTTTCTTT. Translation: CATSRVTNTEAFF.

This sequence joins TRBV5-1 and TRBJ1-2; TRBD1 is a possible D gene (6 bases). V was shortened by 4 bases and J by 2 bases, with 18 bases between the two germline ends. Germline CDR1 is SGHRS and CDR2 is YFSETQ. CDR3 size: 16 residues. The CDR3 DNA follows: TGCGCCAGCAGCCCTTCAAAGACCCAGGGGAACTATGGCTACACCTTC. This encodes CASSPSKTQGNYGYTF.

CDR3 region: CASSETGTGIYGYTF. Written as DNA, the CDR3 is TGTGCCAGCAGCGAGACCGGGACAGGGATCTATGGCTACACCTTC. This chain links TRBV9 with TRBJ1-2; 9 bases map to TRBD1. Germline values: CDR1 SGDLS, CDR2 YYNGEE. After removal of 3 bases from V and 4 bases from J, the junction contained 7 bases not matched to a gene. CDR3 length: 15 residues.

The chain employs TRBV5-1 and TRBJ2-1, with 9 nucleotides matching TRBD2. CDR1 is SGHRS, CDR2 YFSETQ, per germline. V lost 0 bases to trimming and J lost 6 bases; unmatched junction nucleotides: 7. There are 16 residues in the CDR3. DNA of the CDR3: TGCGCCAGCAGCTTGGCCGGGCTAGCGGGGTCCAATGAGCAGTTCTTC. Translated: CASSLAGLAGSNEQFF.

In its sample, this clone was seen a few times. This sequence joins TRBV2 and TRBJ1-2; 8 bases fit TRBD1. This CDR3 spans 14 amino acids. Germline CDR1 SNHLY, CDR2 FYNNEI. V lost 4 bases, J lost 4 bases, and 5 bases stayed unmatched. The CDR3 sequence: CASSGVDRVYGYTF. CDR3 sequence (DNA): TGTGCCAGCAGTGGGGTGGACAGGGTCTATGGCTACACCTTC.

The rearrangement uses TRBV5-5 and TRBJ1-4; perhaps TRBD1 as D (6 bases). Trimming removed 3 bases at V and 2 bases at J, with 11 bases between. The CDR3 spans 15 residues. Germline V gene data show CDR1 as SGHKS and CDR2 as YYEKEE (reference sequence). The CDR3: CASSSGTGTNEKLFF. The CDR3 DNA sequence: TGTGCCAGCAGCTCGGGTACAGGGACTAATGAAAAACTGTTTTTT.

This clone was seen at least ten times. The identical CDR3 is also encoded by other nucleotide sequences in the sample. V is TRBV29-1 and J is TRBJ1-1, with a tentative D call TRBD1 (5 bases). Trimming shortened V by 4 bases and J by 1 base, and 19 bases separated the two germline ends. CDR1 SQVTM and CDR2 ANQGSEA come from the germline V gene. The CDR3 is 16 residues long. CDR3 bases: TGCAGCGTTGGAGCAGGGTGGGGTATGGAGAACACTGAAGCTTTCTTT. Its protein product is CSVGAGWGMENTEAFF.

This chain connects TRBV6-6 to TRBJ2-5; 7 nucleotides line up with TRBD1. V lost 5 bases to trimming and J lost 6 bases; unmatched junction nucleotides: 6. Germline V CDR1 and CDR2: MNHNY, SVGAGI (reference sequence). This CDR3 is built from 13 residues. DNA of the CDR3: TGTGCCAGCAGTAACGACAGGGCCCAGACCCAGTACTTC. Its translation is CASSNDRAQTQYF.

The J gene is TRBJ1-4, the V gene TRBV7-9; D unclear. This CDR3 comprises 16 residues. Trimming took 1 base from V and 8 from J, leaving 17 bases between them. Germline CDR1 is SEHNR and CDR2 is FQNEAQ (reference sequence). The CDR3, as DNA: TGTGCCAGCAGCTTAGGAGGAGCCCGGGCTAGGGAAAAACTGTTTTTT. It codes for CASSLGGARAREKLFF.

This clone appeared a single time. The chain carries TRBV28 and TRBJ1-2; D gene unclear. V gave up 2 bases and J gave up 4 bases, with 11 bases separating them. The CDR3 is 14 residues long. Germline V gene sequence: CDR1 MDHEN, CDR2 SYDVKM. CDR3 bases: TGTGCCAGCAGTTTAGGCGGAGTTTCCTATGGCTACACCTTC. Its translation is CASSLGGVSYGYTF.

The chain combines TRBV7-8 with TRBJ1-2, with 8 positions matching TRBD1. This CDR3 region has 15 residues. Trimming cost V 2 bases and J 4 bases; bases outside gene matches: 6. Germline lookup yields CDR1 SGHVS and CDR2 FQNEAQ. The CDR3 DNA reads TGTGCCAGCAGCTTAACCCCTGGACAGGGCTATGGCTACACCTTC. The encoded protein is CASSLTPGQGYGYTF.

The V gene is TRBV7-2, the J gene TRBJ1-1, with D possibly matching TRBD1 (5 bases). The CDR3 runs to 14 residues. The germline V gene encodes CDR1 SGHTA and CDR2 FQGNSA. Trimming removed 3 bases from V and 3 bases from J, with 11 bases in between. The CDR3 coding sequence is TGTGCCAGCAGCTTCTATGGGGGGGACACTGAAGCTTTCTTT. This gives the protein CASSFYGGDTEAFF.